These 9 T cell receptor beta chains were sequenced from one sample in a study of T cells in Graves' hyperthyroidism and ophthalmopathy. Authors of the study amplified TCR beta CDR3 regions from RNA transcripts. RT-PCR in the first round (using the HTBI primer set) targeted the TCR CDR3. Using its own MiXCR run on the multiplex PCR reads, TCRdb lists one record per CDR3 protein. The sample shows around 340,000 distinct CDR3 sequences, over 20% of them seen only once. Sequencing was performed on blood. Receptor source: a woman aged 50 to 60 with Graves' hyperthyroidism.

V gene TRBV30 combines with J gene TRBJ2-1, with 11 bases lining up with TRBD2. CDR3 size: 15 residues. The germline V gene encodes CDR1 GTSNPN and CDR2 SVGIG (reference sequence). Unmatched junction bases numbered 6, after V lost 2 bases and J lost 6 bases. The CDR3 sequence is CAWSNSGGAGNEQFF. The CDR3 DNA reads TGTGCCTGGAGTAATAGCGGGGGGGCTGGCAATGAGCAGTTCTTC.

This clonotype was observed many times. This chain links TRBV20-1 with TRBJ2-7; TRBD2 is a possible D gene (6 bases). V was cut by 5 bases and J by 4 bases, with 12 bases left in between. The CDR3 loop spans 12 amino acids. Per the germline V gene, CDR1 is DFQATT and CDR2 is SNEGSKA (reference sequence). The CDR3 spells CSAPRDFYEQYF. The CDR3 DNA reads as TGCAGTGCTCCCAGGGACTTTTACGAGCAGTACTTC.

This clonotype came up many times. The chain employs TRBV28 and TRBJ2-7; 8 nucleotides agree with TRBD2. Trimming removed 4 bases from V and 0 bases from J; junction bases left unmatched: 5. The CDR3 runs 15 residues. The germline CDR1 and CDR2 sequences are MDHEN and SYDVKM. This CDR3 reads CASSSSSGYSYEQYF. The CDR3 DNA is TGTGCCAGCAGTTCGTCTAGCGGGTACTCCTACGAGCAGTACTTC.

The chain is built from TRBV5-4 and TRBJ2-1, with D possibly matching TRBD1 (5 bases). Germline CDR1 is SGHNT and CDR2 is YYREEE (reference sequence). The CDR3 runs 14 residues. The germline V and J ends were trimmed by 4 bases and 7 bases, with 15 bases remaining between them. The CDR3 spells CASSPTQGRNEQFF. DNA of the CDR3: TGTGCCAGCAGCCCAACGCAGGGTCGAAATGAGCAGTTCTTC.

This chain uses TRBV24-1 with TRBJ1-1; D unclear. The CDR3 totals 14 residues. V lost 5 bases, J lost 4 bases, and 13 bases lay in between. Germline CDR1 reads KGHDR; CDR2 reads SFDVKD. CDR3 sequence: CATSAHEGTTEAFF. As DNA, the CDR3 is TGTGCCACCAGTGCCCATGAAGGTACCACTGAAGCTTTCTTT.

This clonotype was seen many times. The chain links TRBV7-2 to TRBJ2-4; D might be TRBD1 (5 bases). The germline V gene encodes CDR1 SGHTA and CDR2 FQGNSA. There are 15 residues in the CDR3. V gave up 1 base and J gave up 7 bases, with 14 bases separating them. CDR3 nucleotide sequence: TGTGCCAGCAGCTTAGGGGGCCCGATCGGGAACATTCAGTACTTC. Protein product: CASSLGGPIGNIQYF.

This clonotype appeared many times. This chain uses TRBV28 with TRBJ1-5; the D is unclear. This CDR3 has 15 residues. V lost 6 bases to trimming and J lost 2 bases, with 14 bases between them. CDR1 and CDR2 from the germline V gene are MDHEN and SYDVKM. The CDR3 DNA follows: TGTGCCAGCAGGGGCATTGAGGCACGCAATCAGCCCCAGCATTTT. This translates into CASRGIEARNQPQHF.

This clonotype was seen ten or more times. This sequence joins TRBV20-1 and TRBJ2-1; either TRBD1 or TRBD2 may supply D (5 bases each). CDR1 is DFQATT and CDR2 is SNEGSKA in the germline V gene (reference sequence). This CDR3 has 19 amino acids. V was clipped by 5 bases and J by 2 bases, with 28 bases between them. This CDR3 reads CSAVSARGGFFGAYNEQFF. CDR3 sequence (DNA): TGCAGTGCTGTGTCGGCGAGGGGTGGATTTTTTGGTGCCTACAATGAGCAGTTCTTC.

The chain carries TRBV7-2 and TRBJ1-5; D gene unclear. This CDR3 has 16 residues. V was pared by 2 bases and J by 0 bases, with 11 bases between. Germline CDR1 is SGHTA and CDR2 is FQGNSA. The CDR3 DNA reads TGTGCCAGCAGCTTAAAGTCCGGGTATAGCAATCAGCCCCAGCATTTT. Translation gives CASSLKSGYSNQPQHF.